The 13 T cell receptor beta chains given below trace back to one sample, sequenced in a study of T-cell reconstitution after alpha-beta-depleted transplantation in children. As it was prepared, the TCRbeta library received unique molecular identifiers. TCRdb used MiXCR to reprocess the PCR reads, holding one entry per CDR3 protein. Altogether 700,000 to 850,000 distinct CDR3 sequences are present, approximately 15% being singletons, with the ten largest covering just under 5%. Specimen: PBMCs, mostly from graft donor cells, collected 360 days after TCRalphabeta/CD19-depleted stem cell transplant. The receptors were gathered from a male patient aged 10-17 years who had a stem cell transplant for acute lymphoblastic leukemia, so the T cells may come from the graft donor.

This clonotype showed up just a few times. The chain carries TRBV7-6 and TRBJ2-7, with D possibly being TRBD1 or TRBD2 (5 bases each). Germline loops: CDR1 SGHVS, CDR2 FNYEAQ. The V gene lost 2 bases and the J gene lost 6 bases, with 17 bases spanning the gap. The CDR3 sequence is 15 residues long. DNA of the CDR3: TGTGCCAGCAGCTTAATCCGGGACGGAGGCTCCGAGCAGTACTTC. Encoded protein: CASSLIRDGGSEQYF.

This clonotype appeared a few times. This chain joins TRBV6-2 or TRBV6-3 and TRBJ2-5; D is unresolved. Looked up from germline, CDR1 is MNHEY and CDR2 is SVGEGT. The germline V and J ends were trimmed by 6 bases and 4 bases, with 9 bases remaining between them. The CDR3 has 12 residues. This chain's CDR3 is CASSHIRETQYF. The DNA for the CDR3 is TGTGCCAGCAGCCACATCAGAGAGACCCAGTACTTC.

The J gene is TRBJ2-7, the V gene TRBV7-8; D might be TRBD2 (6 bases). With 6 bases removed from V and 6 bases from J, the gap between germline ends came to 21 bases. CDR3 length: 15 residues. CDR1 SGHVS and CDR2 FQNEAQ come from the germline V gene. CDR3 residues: CASSPEGPVTREQYF. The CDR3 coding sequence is TGTGCCAGCAGTCCGGAGGGCCCCGTAACCCGCGAGCAGTACTTC.

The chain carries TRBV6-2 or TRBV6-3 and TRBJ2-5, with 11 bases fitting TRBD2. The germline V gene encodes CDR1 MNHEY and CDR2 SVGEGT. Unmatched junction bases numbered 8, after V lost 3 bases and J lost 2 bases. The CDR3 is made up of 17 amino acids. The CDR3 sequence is CASSYLAGGWVQETQYF. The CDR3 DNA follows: TGTGCCAGCAGTTATCTAGCGGGAGGATGGGTGCAAGAGACCCAGTACTTC.

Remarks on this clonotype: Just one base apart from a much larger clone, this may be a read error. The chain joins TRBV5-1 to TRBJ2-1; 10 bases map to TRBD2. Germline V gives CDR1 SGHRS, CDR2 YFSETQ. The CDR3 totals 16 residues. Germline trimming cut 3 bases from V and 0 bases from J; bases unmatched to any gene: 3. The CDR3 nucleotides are TGCGCCAGCAGCTGGGCTAGCGGGAGCTCCTACAATGAGCAGTTCTTC. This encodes CASSWASGSSYNEQFF.

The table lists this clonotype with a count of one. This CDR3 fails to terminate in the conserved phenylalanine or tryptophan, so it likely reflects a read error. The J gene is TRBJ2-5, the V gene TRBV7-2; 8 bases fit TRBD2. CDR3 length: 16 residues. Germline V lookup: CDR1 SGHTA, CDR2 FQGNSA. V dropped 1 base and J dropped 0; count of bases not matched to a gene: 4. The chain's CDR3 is CASSLGPSGYQETQYL. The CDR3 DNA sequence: TGTGCCAGCAGCTTAGGGCCTAGCGGGTACCAAGAGACCCAGTACTTG.

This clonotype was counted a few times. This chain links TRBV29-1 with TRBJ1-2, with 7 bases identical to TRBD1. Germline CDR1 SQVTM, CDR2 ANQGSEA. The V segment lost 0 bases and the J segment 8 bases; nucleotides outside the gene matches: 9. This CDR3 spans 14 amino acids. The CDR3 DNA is TGCAGCGTTGAAGATTACAGGGGACTACAGGGCTACACCTTC. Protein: CSVEDYRGLQGYTF.

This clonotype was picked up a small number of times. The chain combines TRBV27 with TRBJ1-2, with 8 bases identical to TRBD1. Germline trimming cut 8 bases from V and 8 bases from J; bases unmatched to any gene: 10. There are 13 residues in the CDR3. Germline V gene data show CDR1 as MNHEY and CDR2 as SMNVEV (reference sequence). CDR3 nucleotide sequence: TGTGCCAGCGGGTGGACAGGGTCTGAAGGCTACACCTTC. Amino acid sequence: CASGWTGSEGYTF.

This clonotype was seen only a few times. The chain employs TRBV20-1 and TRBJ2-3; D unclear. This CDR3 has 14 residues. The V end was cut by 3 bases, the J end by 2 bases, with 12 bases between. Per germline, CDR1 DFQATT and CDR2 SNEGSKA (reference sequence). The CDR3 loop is CSASALVSTDTQYF. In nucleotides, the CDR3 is TGCAGTGCTAGCGCGCTAGTGTCCACAGATACGCAGTATTTT.

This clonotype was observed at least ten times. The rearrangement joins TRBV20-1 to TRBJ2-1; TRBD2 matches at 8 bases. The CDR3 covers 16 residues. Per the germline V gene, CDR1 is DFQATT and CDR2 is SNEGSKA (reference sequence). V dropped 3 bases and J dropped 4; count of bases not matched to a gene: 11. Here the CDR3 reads CSARGGLGWTYNEQFF. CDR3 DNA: TGCAGTGCTAGGGGGGGACTAGGTTGGACGTACAATGAGCAGTTCTTC.

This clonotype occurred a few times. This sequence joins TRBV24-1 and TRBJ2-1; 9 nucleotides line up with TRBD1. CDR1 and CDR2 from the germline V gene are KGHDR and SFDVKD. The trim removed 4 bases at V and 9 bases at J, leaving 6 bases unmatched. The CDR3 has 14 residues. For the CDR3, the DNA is TGTGCCACCAGTGAGACAGGGGGGGCAACTGAGCAGTTCTTC. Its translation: CATSETGGATEQFF.

CDR3 protein: CASSMAGGGYNQPQHF. For the CDR3, the DNA is TGTGCCAGTAGTATGGCGGGCGGCGGTTACAATCAGCCCCAGCATTTT. The V gene is TRBV19, the J gene TRBJ1-5, with D uncertain. The V end lost 3 bases, the J end lost 3 bases, and 15 bases lay between the germline ends. The germline gives CDR1 LNHDA, CDR2 SQIVND (reference sequence). The CDR3 spans 16 residues.

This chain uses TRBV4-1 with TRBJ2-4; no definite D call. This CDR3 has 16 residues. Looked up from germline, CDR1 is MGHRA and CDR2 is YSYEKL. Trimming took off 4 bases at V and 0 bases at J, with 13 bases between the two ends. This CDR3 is CASSLLVGIAKNIQYF. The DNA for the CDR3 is TGCGCCAGCAGCCTCCTAGTGGGGATAGCCAAAAACATTCAGTACTTC.